These T cell receptor beta chains were read from a single sample in a study of T cells in Graves' hyperthyroidism and ophthalmopathy. A single record per CDR3 protein comes from TCRdb applying MiXCR to the multiplex PCR reads. The table has around 250,000 distinct CDR3 sequences, about 14% seen once. Sequenced input: blood. The receptors here all came from a woman in her thirties or forties with Graves' hyperthyroidism that later progressed to Graves' ophthalmopathy. The CDR3 runs from the conserved cysteine through the conserved F or W. The order of the fields is clone size, D gene, J gene, V gene, CDR3 DNA, CDR3 protein. The D gene is left open where the match is weak. Size is stated for part of the rows, as once, few or many counts, or as a class when the clone is expanded.

size: many
D: TRBD1
J: TRBJ1-4
V: TRBV6-1
DNA: TGTGCCAGCAGTGGCGAAGGGGGCAGAGAAAAACTGTTTTTT
CDR3: CASSGEGGREKLFF

size: many
D: NA
J: TRBJ1-6
V: TRBV3-1
DNA: TGTGCCAGCAGCCCAGGAAAGCGATTAGATAATTCACCCCTCCACTTT
CDR3: CASSPGKRLDNSPLHF

size: many
D: NA
J: TRBJ1-2
V: TRBV3-1
DNA: TGTGCCAGCAGCCAAGAGCGGGGGACGGCTAACTATGGCTACACCTTC
CDR3: CASSQERGTANYGYTF

size: NA
D: NA
J: TRBJ2-7
V: TRBV13
DNA: TGTGCCAGCACCATACCTCTCATTCGCGCAGGCAGTATCTACGAGCAGTACTTC
CDR3: CASTIPLIRAGSIYEQYF

size: many
D: TRBD2
J: TRBJ2-1
V: TRBV7-2
DNA: TGTGCCAGCAGCCCTCATCTAGCGGGAGTCTACAATGAGCAGTTCTTC
CDR3: CASSPHLAGVYNEQFF

size: many
D: NA
J: TRBJ2-2
V: TRBV14
DNA: TGTGCCAGCAGCCAAAGAAGTCAGGGCTGGGTCGCGGGCACCGGGGAGCTGTTTTTT
CDR3: CASSQRSQGWVAGTGELFF

size: many
D: NA
J: TRBJ1-1
V: TRBV28
DNA: TGTGCCAGCAGTTTTTGGGACACTGAAGCTTTCTTT
CDR3: CASSFWDTEAFF

size: many
D: NA
J: TRBJ2-3
V: TRBV13
DNA: TGTGCCAGCAGCTTAGGGCACAACACAGATACGCAGTATTTT
CDR3: CASSLGHNTDTQYF

size: few
D: NA
J: TRBJ2-3
V: TRBV28
DNA: TGTGCCAGCAGTCAGTCTCGCCCGGCTAGCTTCTTAACAGATACGCAGTATTTT
CDR3: CASSQSRPASFLTDTQYF

size: many
D: NA
J: TRBJ1-2
V: TRBV18
DNA: TGTGCCAGCTATACGGACAGACTCTACGGCTACACCTTC
CDR3: CASYTDRLYGYTF

size: many
D: NA
J: TRBJ2-3
V: TRBV7-9
DNA: TGTGCCAGCATCCCGTTAGGCCGCACAGATACGCAGTATTTT
CDR3: CASIPLGRTDTQYF

size: many
D: TRBD2
J: TRBJ2-7
V: TRBV29-1
DNA: TGCAGCGTTGAAGGCGCTAGCGGGACCTACGAGCAGTACTTC
CDR3: CSVEGASGTYEQYF

size: many
D: NA
J: TRBJ1-1
V: TRBV28
DNA: TGTGCCAGCAGTCCCGGACAATCGAACACTGAAGCTTTCTTT
CDR3: CASSPGQSNTEAFF

size: NA
D: NA
J: TRBJ1-1
V: TRBV29-1
DNA: TGCAGCGTCCGGAGAGGGGCCACTGAAGCTTTCTTT
CDR3: CSVRRGATEAFF

size: many
D: NA
J: TRBJ1-3
V: TRBV18
DNA: TGTGCCAGCTCACCATACACCCCCGGCTCTGGAAACACCATATATTTT
CDR3: CASSPYTPGSGNTIYF

size: many
D: NA
J: TRBJ2-7
V: TRBV2
DNA: TGTGCCAGCAGCGCTTCCGGCTACGAGCAGTACTTC
CDR3: CASSASGYEQYF

size: many
D: TRBD2
J: TRBJ2-1
V: TRBV27
DNA: TGTGCCAGCAGTCCTCACGGGAGGGCCAAGAATGAGCAGTTCTTC
CDR3: CASSPHGRAKNEQFF

size: few
D: TRBD2
J: TRBJ2-5
V: TRBV10-2
DNA: TGCGCCAGCGGGGCCAGGGCGTGGTATCAGCGGGGGTCCGAGACCCAGTACTTC
CDR3: CASGARAWYQRGSETQYF

size: few
D: NA
J: TRBJ2-1
V: TRBV24-1
DNA: TGTGCCACCAGTGATATAGCGGAATCCAGAGGGTCCTACAATGAGCAGTTCTTC
CDR3: CATSDIAESRGSYNEQFF

size: NA
D: NA
J: TRBJ2-3
V: TRBV15
DNA: TGTGCCACCAGCAGCCCAGCGACGGATACGCAGTATTTT
CDR3: CATSSPATDTQYF

size: NA
D: NA
J: TRBJ1-5
V: TRBV27
DNA: TGTGCCAGCAGTTCACTCGGACGGAACAATCAGCCCCAGCATTTT
CDR3: CASSSLGRNNQPQHF

size: NA
D: TRBD1
J: TRBJ2-1
V: TRBV20-1
DNA: TGCAGTGCTAGGGGGGACAGGGGGCTCCACCACGGTAATGAGCAGTTCTTC
CDR3: CSARGDRGLHHGNEQFF

size: many
D: TRBD2
J: TRBJ2-1
V: TRBV28
DNA: TGTGCCAGCAGGATACATACGGGGGGATTTACCTACAATGAGCAGTTCTTC
CDR3: CASRIHTGGFTYNEQFF

size: many
D: TRBD2
J: TRBJ2-7
V: TRBV24-1
DNA: TGTGCCACCAGTGATCTGGGGACTAGCGGGAGCTACGAGCAGTACTTC
CDR3: CATSDLGTSGSYEQYF

size: many
D: NA
J: TRBJ2-1
V: TRBV28
DNA: TGTGCCAGCAGTTTATCGGGCTATGAGCAGTTCTTC
CDR3: CASSLSGYEQFF

size: many
D: TRBD1
J: TRBJ2-4
V: TRBV19
DNA: TGTGCCAGTAGTATGATCAGGGGGCGAGGGAACATTCAGTACTTC
CDR3: CASSMIRGRGNIQYF

size: many
D: TRBD2
J: TRBJ2-1
V: TRBV12-3/TRBV12-4
DNA: TGTGCCAGCAGTCTGAACCTAGCGGGAGGGAATGAGCAGTTCTTC
CDR3: CASSLNLAGGNEQFF

size: many
D: TRBD2
J: TRBJ2-1
V: TRBV3-1
DNA: TGTGCCAGCAGCCAATTCCCTAGCGGGTTGAGCTCCTACAATGAGCAGTTCTTC
CDR3: CASSQFPSGLSSYNEQFF

size: many
D: NA
J: TRBJ1-2
V: TRBV9
DNA: TGTGCCAGCAGCGTAGCTTTGAGGGAAGGTAACTATGGCTACACCTTC
CDR3: CASSVALREGNYGYTF

size: many
D: NA
J: TRBJ2-3
V: TRBV28
DNA: TGTGCCAGCAGTTTCTACGATACGCAGTATTTT
CDR3: CASSFYDTQYF

size: many
D: NA
J: TRBJ1-4
V: TRBV18
DNA: TGTGCCAGCTCATTCCGGGACAACGACGAAAAACTGTTTTTT
CDR3: CASSFRDNDEKLFF

size: many
D: TRBD1
J: TRBJ1-1
V: TRBV29-1
DNA: TGCAGCGCGACAGGGGGTGTGGAAGCTTTCTTT
CDR3: CSATGGVEAFF

size: many
D: NA
J: TRBJ2-7
V: TRBV15
DNA: TGTGCCACCAGCAGAGATCGAGGTAGCTCCTACGAGCAGTACTTC
CDR3: CATSRDRGSSYEQYF

size: NA
D: NA
J: TRBJ1-5
V: TRBV7-9
DNA: TGTGCCAGCAGCCCCGGAAGGGCATTGGCAGAGGGGAATCAGCCCCAGCATTTT
CDR3: CASSPGRALAEGNQPQHF

size: many
D: NA
J: TRBJ1-1
V: TRBV11-2
DNA: TGTGCCAGCAGCTTAGAGTTCTCGGGATTGGTGAACACTGAAGCTTTCTTT
CDR3: CASSLEFSGLVNTEAFF

size: many
D: TRBD1
J: TRBJ2-7
V: TRBV28
DNA: TGTGCCAGCAGTTCCTCCGGGACAGATTCCTACGAGCAGTACTTC
CDR3: CASSSSGTDSYEQYF